This passage covers 30 T cell receptor beta chains from one sample sequenced in a study of CD8+ T cells in alopecia areata. The treatment: oral pan-JAK inhibitor, 5-10 mg twice daily. Sequencing relied on a cDNA template that was reverse transcribed from extracted RNA. Clones were sequenced by immunoSEQ multiplex PCR, and TCRdb holds only the in-frame ones, with some missing. The profile shows around 290,000 clones, 55% to 70% of them singletons. Sequenced here: CD4+ T cells sorted from blood, sampled at week 24, from a patient treated with tofacitinib. The receptors were sampled from a human donor with alopecia areata.

The rearrangement uses TRBV30 and TRBJ2-3, with D possibly being TRBD2 (6 bases). The germline V gene encodes CDR1 GTSNPN and CDR2 SVGIG (reference sequence). Trimming stripped 1 base from V and 4 bases from J, with 36 bases between. CDR3 length: 22 residues. CDR3 loop: CAWSAGHGQGMGWGGYPDTQYF. The CDR3 DNA reads TGTGCCTGGAGTGCGGGGCATGGGCAGGGAATGGGGTGGGGAGGTTATCCAGATACGCAGTATTTT.

This rearrangement joins TRBV27 to TRBJ2-1; D is undetermined. V lost 6 bases and J 6 bases, leaving 15 bases between the germline ends. In germline, CDR1 is MNHEY, CDR2 SMNVEV (reference sequence). The CDR3 has 14 amino acids. The CDR3 DNA follows: TGTGCCAGCAGATCGTACAGAACTTTCAATGAGCAGTTCTTC. As protein: CASRSYRTFNEQFF.

The chain combines TRBV30 with TRBJ1-4; TRBD1 might be the D (5 bases). V shed 4 bases and J shed 8 bases, with 14 bases lying between them. This CDR3 comprises 13 residues. CDR1 and CDR2 (germline): GTSNPN, SVGIG (reference sequence). This CDR3 is CAWKAGQREKLFF. In DNA, the CDR3 is TGTGCCTGGAAGGCAGGGCAGAGAGAAAAACTGTTTTTT.

This clone was seen only once. This chain's CDR3 is CSVLRGSNTGELFF. In DNA, the CDR3 is TGCAGCGTTTTGAGGGGGTCGAACACCGGGGAGCTGTTTTTT. V gene TRBV29-1 combines with J gene TRBJ2-2; possible D gene TRBD1, 6 bases. V lost 5 bases and J lost 0, with 10 bases in between. The CDR3 loop spans 14 amino acids. Per germline, CDR1 SQVTM and CDR2 ANQGSEA.

This clone was found once. This chain joins TRBV7-9 and TRBJ2-7; the D gene could be TRBD1 or TRBD2 (5 bases each). The CDR3 totals 15 residues. Germline V gives CDR1 SEHNR, CDR2 FQNEAQ (reference sequence). V lost 6 bases, J lost 4 bases, and 19 bases lay in between. CDR3 bases: TGTGCCAGCAGGCGAGGGACGGGCGGTGGATACGAGCAGTACTTC. Amino acid sequence: CASRRGTGGGYEQYF. Full variable domain (rest looked up from reference TRBV7-9 and TRBJ2-7): DTGVSQNPRHKITKRGQNVTFRCDPISEHNRLYWYRQTLGQGPEFLTYFQNEAQLEKSRLLSDRFSAERPKGSFSTLEIQRTEQGDSAMYLCASRRGTGGGYEQYFGPGTRLTVT.

The chain carries TRBV6-6 and TRBJ2-6, with D tentatively TRBD1 or TRBD2 (6 bases each). CDR3 length equals 15 residues. V lost 2 bases and J lost 2, with 7 bases in between. CDR1 and CDR2 (germline): MNHNY, SVGAGI (reference sequence). The CDR3 loop reads CASSYGGPGANVLTF. DNA of the CDR3: TGTGCCAGCAGTTACGGGGGGCCTGGGGCCAACGTCCTGACTTTC.

The V call is TRBV15, the J call TRBJ2-3; 11 positions agree with TRBD2. Trimming cost V 3 bases and J 1 base; bases outside gene matches: 9. This CDR3 has 18 amino acids. The germline CDR1 and CDR2 sequences are LNHNV and YYDKDF (reference sequence). The CDR3 reads CATSRRLAGPPGTDTQYF. The CDR3 DNA is TGTGCCACCAGCAGGCGACTAGCGGGGCCACCGGGCACAGATACGCAGTATTTT.

Here the CDR3 reads CAWSLDSADTQYF. DNA of the CDR3: TGTGCCTGGAGCCTCGACAGCGCCGATACGCAGTATTTT. V gene TRBV30 combines with J gene TRBJ2-3; D may be TRBD1 (5 bases). Trimming removed 3 bases from V and 6 bases from J, with 13 bases in between. Germline lookup yields CDR1 GTSNPN and CDR2 SVGIG (reference sequence). The CDR3 loop spans 13 amino acids.

V is TRBV13 and J is TRBJ1-2; TRBD1 is a possible D gene (5 bases). Germline CDR1 and CDR2: PRHDT and FYEKMQ (reference sequence). The CDR3 has 13 residues. V lost 2 bases, J lost 5 bases, and 9 bases lay in between. The CDR3 DNA reads TGTGCCAGCAGCTTAAGGGGAGTTTATGGCTACACCTTC. This codes for CASSLRGVYGYTF.

The J gene is TRBJ2-3, the V gene TRBV4-3, with D possibly being TRBD1 (6 bases). CDR1 and CDR2 from the germline V gene are LGHNA and YSLEER. CDR3 length: 13 residues. Trimming shortened V by 2 bases and J by 6 bases, and 9 bases separated the two germline ends. CDR3 DNA: TGCGCCAGCAGCCAAACAGGGTGGGATACGCAGTATTTT. Encoded protein: CASSQTGWDTQYF.

Of note for this clone: Other DNA sequences in this sample translate to the same CDR3. V is TRBV5-1 and J is TRBJ1-1, with 7 bases lining up with TRBD1. The CDR3 loop spans 14 amino acids. Germline V gene sequence: CDR1 SGHRS, CDR2 YFSETQ. Trimming removed 0 bases from V and 5 bases from J; junction bases left unmatched: 4. This CDR3 reads CASSLGQGGTEAFF. Here the CDR3 DNA reads TGCGCCAGCAGCTTGGGACAGGGCGGAACTGAAGCTTTCTTT.

This chain uses TRBV6-6 with TRBJ1-1, with unresolved D. V lost 2 bases and J 4 bases, leaving 17 bases between the germline ends. CDR1 and CDR2 (germline): MNHNY, SVGAGI (reference sequence). The CDR3 runs to 16 residues. The CDR3 here is CASSYVRFRDGTEAFF. As DNA, the CDR3 is TGTGCCAGCAGTTACGTGAGGTTCCGGGATGGCACTGAAGCTTTCTTT.

The V call is TRBV11-2, the J call TRBJ1-6; D is possibly TRBD1 (5 bases). The CDR3 is made up of 15 amino acids. The ends were cut back, 1 base at V and 7 bases at J, with 11 bases in the middle. CDR1 SGHAT and CDR2 FQNNGV come from the germline V gene. The CDR3 here is CASSLVGEVNSPLHF. CDR3 DNA sequence: TGTGCCAGCAGCTTAGTGGGGGAGGTCAATTCACCCCTCCACTTT.

V gene TRBV29-1 combines with J gene TRBJ2-5, with 9 bases identical to TRBD2. The V gene end was trimmed by 7 bases and the J gene end by 5 bases; junction bases not matched to a gene: 11. This CDR3 is 14 amino acids long. Looked up from germline, CDR1 is SQVTM and CDR2 is ANQGSEA. This chain's CDR3 is CSARGGLARETQYF. CDR3 nucleotides: TGCAGCGCAAGAGGGGGACTAGCAAGGGAGACCCAGTACTTC. The whole variable domain, filled in from reference TRBV29-1 and TRBJ2-5, reads SAVISQKPSRDICQRGTSLTIQCQVDSQVTMMFWYRQQPGQSLTLIATANQGSEATYESGFVIDKFPISRPNLTFSTLTVSNMSPEDSSIYLCSARGGLARETQYFGPGTRLLVL.

The chain is built from TRBV5-1 and TRBJ2-1; possibly TRBD1 for D (5 bases). The V and J ends lost 4 bases and 0 bases respectively, with 11 bases between them. Germline CDR1 and CDR2: SGHRS and YFSETQ. The CDR3 totals 15 residues. CDR3 in DNA: TGCGCCAGCAGCCCCCTCAGGGCCTCCTACAATGAGCAGTTCTTC. It yields the protein CASSPLRASYNEQFF.

The genes are TRBV29-1 and TRBJ2-1; a weak D match, TRBD1 (6 bases). The V gene's germline CDR1 is SQVTM and CDR2 ANQGSEA. V lost 0 bases and J 0 bases, leaving 15 bases between the germline ends. The CDR3 sequence is 17 residues long. The CDR3 nucleotides read TGCAGCGTTGAAGAGGGCTCGACAGGTTTCTCCTACAATGAGCAGTTCTTC. It translates to CSVEEGSTGFSYNEQFF.

This clone has only a few counts. This chain joins TRBV10-3 and TRBJ2-5; 9 nucleotides match TRBD2. Germline-derived CDR1 and CDR2 are ENHRY and SYGVKD. The CDR3 runs 17 residues. The junction had 10 bases not matched to a gene; V was cut back by 5 bases and J by 0 bases. CDR3 DNA sequence: TGTGCCATCAGTTCTACCTCGCTAGCGGGGTACCAAGAGACCCAGTACTTC. Translation: CAISSTSLAGYQETQYF.

This rearrangement joins TRBV6-5 to TRBJ1-5; tentatively, D is TRBD1 (6 bases). CDR1 is MNHEY and CDR2 is SVGAGI in the germline V gene. There are 14 residues in the CDR3. V gave up 5 bases and J gave up 5 bases, with 13 bases separating them. The CDR3 reads CASSVQGPYQPQHF. The DNA for the CDR3 is TGTGCCAGCAGTGTTCAGGGGCCGTATCAGCCCCAGCATTTT.

The chain combines TRBV28 with TRBJ1-2; D is unresolved. Trimming left V 1 base short and J 4 bases short, with 16 bases between. CDR1 is MDHEN, CDR2 SYDVKM, per germline. The CDR3 sequence is 16 residues long. CDR3 coding DNA: TGTGCCAGCAGTTTATCTGTCACAGCCCGTTTCTATGGCTACACCTTC. Translation gives CASSLSVTARFYGYTF.

A single count supports this clone. The DNA of the CDR3 is TGTGCCAGCAGCTGGGAGGGGACAGGGGTTGTGACCCAGTACTTC. It specifies CASSWEGTGVVTQYF. V and J are TRBV7-9 and TRBJ2-5; the match to TRBD1 covers 10 bases. Germline assignment: CDR1 SEHNR and CDR2 FQNEAQ (reference sequence). Unmatched junction bases numbered 9, after V lost 4 bases and J lost 7 bases. This CDR3 is 15 amino acids long. The entire variable domain, with the rest obtained from reference TRBV7-9 and TRBJ2-5, is as follows: DTGVSQNPRHKITKRGQNVTFRCDPISEHNRLYWYRQTLGQGPEFLTYFQNEAQLEKSRLLSDRFSAERPKGSFSTLEIQRTEQGDSAMYLCASSWEGTGVVTQYFGPGTRLLVL.

The V gene is TRBV7-6, the J gene TRBJ2-1, with D uncertain. The V gene's germline CDR1 is SGHVS and CDR2 FNYEAQ. CDR3 length equals 12 residues. Trimming took off 5 bases at V and 10 bases at J, with 12 bases between the two ends. The CDR3 DNA reads as TGTGCCAGCAGCGTAAGGCTCACAGAGCAGTTCTTC. It specifies CASSVRLTEQFF.

This clone was picked up a small number of times. CDR3 nucleotide sequence: TGCGCCAGCAGCCAAGAAGACATCCCCGACTATGGCTACACCTTC. This sequence encodes CASSQEDIPDYGYTF. The chain joins TRBV4-3 to TRBJ1-2, with D uncertain. The CDR3 is made up of 15 amino acids. V shed 0 bases and J shed 3 bases, with 11 bases lying between them. CDR1 and CDR2 (germline): LGHNA, YSLEER.

The rearrangement uses TRBV2 and TRBJ1-6; D unclear. This CDR3 contains 18 residues. Germline V gives CDR1 SNHLY, CDR2 FYNNEI. V dropped 0 bases and J dropped 8 bases, with 20 bases sitting between them. The CDR3 nucleotides are TGTGCCAGCAGTGAAGCCACTTTAGCCTCAACCAAACATTCACCCCTCCACTTT. This gives the protein CASSEATLASTKHSPLHF.

The chain uses TRBV27 and TRBJ1-1; 9 bases fit TRBD1. V was pared by 2 bases and J by 5 bases, with 3 bases of the junction left unmatched. Germline CDR1 reads MNHEY; CDR2 reads SMNVEV (reference sequence). CDR3 length equals 14 residues. The CDR3 protein is CASSLQTGGTEAFF. In nucleotides, the CDR3 is TGTGCCAGCAGTTTACAGACAGGGGGAACTGAAGCTTTCTTT.

The count of this clone is one. This chain joins TRBV7-6 and TRBJ1-1; no firm D call. Between the trimmed V and J ends, which lost 5 bases and 5 bases, there was a span of 12 bases. The CDR3 length is 13 residues. Germline loops: CDR1 SGHVS, CDR2 FNYEAQ. CDR3 sequence reads: CASSMRGATEAFF. The CDR3 nucleotides are TGTGCCAGCAGCATGCGGGGTGCAACTGAAGCTTTCTTT. Using reference TRBV7-6 and TRBJ1-1 for the parts outside the CDR3, the full variable domain is GAGVSQSPRYKVTKRGQDVALRCDPISGHVSLYWYRQALGQGPEFLTYFNYEAQQDKSGLPNDRFSAERPEGSISTLTIQRTEQRDSAMYRCASSMRGATEAFFGQGTRLTVV.

This clone was observed a single time. The sample carries other DNA sequences with the same CDR3. The J gene is TRBJ2-7, the V gene TRBV2, with TRBD1 identical over 8 bases. V shed 8 bases, J shed 4 bases, and the junction held 4 bases outside the gene matches. The length of the CDR3 is 12 residues. CDR1 is SNHLY and CDR2 is FYNNEI in the germline V gene. The CDR3 loop is CASGQGAYEQYF. As DNA, the CDR3 is TGTGCCAGCGGTCAGGGGGCTTACGAGCAGTACTTC.

The V gene is TRBV30, the J gene TRBJ2-7, with a weak D call TRBD1 (5 bases). Germline values: CDR1 GTSNPN, CDR2 SVGIG (reference sequence). This CDR3 spans 13 amino acids. V was pared by 6 bases and J by 3 bases, with 15 bases between. The CDR3 nucleotides are TGTGCCTGTGACGTCGGGCAGGGCTACGAGCAGTACTTC. Protein: CACDVGQGYEQYF. Using reference TRBV30 and TRBJ2-7 for the parts outside the CDR3, the full variable domain is SQTIHQWPATLVQPVGSPLSLECTVEGTSNPNLYWYRQAAGRGLQLLFYSVGIGQISSEVPQNLSASRPQDRQFILSSKKLLLSDSGFYLCACDVGQGYEQYFGPGTRLTVT.

This clone was found a few times. J is TRBJ2-5 and V is TRBV21-1; TRBD2, as called in the table, went unchecked against the DNA. TRBV21-1 is a recognized pseudogene. The CDR3 sequence is 19 residues long. The CDR3 protein is CASSNRRAGDVEYQETQYF. Here the CDR3 DNA reads TGTGCCAGCAGCAACCGCCGGGCGGGTGATGTGGAGTACCAAGAGACCCAGTACTTC.

There are a few counts of this clone. The rearrangement joins TRBV29-1 to TRBJ2-7; weak D call: TRBD2 (5 bases). The CDR3 has 13 residues. Germline values: CDR1 SQVTM, CDR2 ANQGSEA. Trimming stripped 8 bases from V and 5 bases from J, with 19 bases between. CDR3 in DNA: TGCAGCTTCAAAGGGCGGGCGGGCGACGAGCAGTACTTC. This encodes CSFKGRAGDEQYF.

There are a few counts of this clone. The genes are TRBV29-1 and TRBJ2-3; D call uncertain. Looked up from germline, CDR1 is SQVTM and CDR2 is ANQGSEA. The CDR3 contains 13 residues. The ends were cut back, 0 bases at V and 1 base at J, with 5 bases in the middle. This CDR3 is CSVEEAGTDTQYF. The CDR3 DNA reads as TGCAGCGTTGAAGAGGCAGGCACAGATACGCAGTATTTT.